This T cell receptor (beta chain) was recovered during a study of cytotoxic CD8 clonotypes in ibrutinib-treated CLL. Overall study: On average, each sample had approximately 280,000 productive templates and around 100,000 productive rearrangements.

In regard to this clone: Its antigen is not identified.

Method: immunoSEQ multiplex PCR; TCRdb's copy keeps in-frame clones and lacks some. The table has under 200,000 clones, roughly four fifths seen once. General study findings and limits: Patients showed higher baseline clonality than age-matched healthy donors, and it tracked circulating CD8+ T-cell counts. An increase in clonality occurred at ibrutinib response, followed by a return toward baseline at progression. On treatment, the uncommon public clonotypes contracted or remained stable.

Deletions cut 9 bases from V and 6 bases from J, with 10 bases between. The CDR3 spans 11 residues. Germline V gives CDR1 WSHSY, CDR2 SAAADI. The chain uses TRBV10-2 and TRBJ2-3; weak D call: TRBD2 (5 bases). This TCR derives from a human donor with chronic lymphocytic leukemia. The source material was PBMCs, sampled after 24 months of ibrutinib treatment. The CDR3, as DNA: TGCGCCAGTGGGTCGGGGGATACGCAGTATTTT. It translates to CASGSGDTQYF.